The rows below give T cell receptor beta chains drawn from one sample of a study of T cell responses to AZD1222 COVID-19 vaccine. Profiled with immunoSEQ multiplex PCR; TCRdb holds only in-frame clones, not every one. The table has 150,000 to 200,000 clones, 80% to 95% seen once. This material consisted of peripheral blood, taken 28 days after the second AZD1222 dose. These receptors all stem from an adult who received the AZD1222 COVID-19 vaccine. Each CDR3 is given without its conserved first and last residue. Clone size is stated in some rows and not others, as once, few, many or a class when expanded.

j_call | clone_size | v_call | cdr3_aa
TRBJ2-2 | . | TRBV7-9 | ASSSDRAGGELF
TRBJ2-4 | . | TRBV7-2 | ASSLGQGLAKNIQY
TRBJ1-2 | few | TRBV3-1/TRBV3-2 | ASSRDRGSYGYT
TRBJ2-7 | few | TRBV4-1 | ASSQDTSGHLSYEQY
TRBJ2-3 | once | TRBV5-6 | ASSLAPTSTDTQY
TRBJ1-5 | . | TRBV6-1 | ASSEGQGHQPQH
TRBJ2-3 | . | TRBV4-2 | ASSQETGFSTDTQY
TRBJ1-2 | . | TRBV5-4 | ASSWGQANYGYT
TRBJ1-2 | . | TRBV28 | ASSSGTGHRYSYGYT
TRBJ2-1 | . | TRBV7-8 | ASSPSGTNNEQF
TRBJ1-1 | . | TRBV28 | ASRGVGGTEAF
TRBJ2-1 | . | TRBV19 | ASSLAHTDEQF
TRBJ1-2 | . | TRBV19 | ASRQQIYGYT
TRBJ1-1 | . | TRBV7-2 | ASSPGTASGTEAF
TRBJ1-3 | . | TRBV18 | ASRTGLSGNTIY
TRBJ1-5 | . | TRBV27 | ASSPTGGNQPQH
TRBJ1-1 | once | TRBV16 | ASSLTGGHDTEAF
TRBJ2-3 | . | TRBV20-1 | SASPAGSTDTQY
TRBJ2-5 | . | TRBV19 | ASSPQGARSETQY
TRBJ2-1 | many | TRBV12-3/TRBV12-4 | ASRDPGPNEQF
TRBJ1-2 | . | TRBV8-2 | GSDTGIRDGYT
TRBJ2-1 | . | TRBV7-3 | ASSLSGGNTNEQF
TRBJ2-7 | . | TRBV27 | ASSLFVGAGPAYEQY